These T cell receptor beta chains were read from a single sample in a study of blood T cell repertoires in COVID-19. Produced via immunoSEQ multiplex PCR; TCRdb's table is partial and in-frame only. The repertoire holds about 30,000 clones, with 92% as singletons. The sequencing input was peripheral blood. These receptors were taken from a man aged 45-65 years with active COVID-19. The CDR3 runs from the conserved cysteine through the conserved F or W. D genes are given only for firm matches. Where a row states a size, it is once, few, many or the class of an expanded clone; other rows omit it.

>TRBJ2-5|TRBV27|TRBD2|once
CASSLLGTSGGEETQYF
TGTGCCAGCAGTTTGCTTGGGACTAGCGGGGGGGAAGAGACCCAGTACTTC
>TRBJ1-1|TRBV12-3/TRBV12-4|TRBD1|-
CASSYQGDTEAFF
TGTGCCAGCAGTTATCAGGGGGACACTGAAGCTTTCTTT
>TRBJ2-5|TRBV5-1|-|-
CASSGGTEETQYF
TGCGCCAGCAGCGGAGGGACGGAAGAGACCCAGTACTTC
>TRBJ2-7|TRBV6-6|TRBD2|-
CASSSPRGGGVYEQYF
TGTGCCAGCAGTTCGCCCCGAGGCGGGGGGGTCTACGAGCAGTACTTC
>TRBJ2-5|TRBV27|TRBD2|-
CASSEEREGRETQYF
TGTGCCAGCAGCGAAGAGCGGGAGGGTAGGGAGACCCAGTACTTC
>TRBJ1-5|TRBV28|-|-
CASSMDTSNQPQHF
TGTGCCAGCAGTATGGACACTAGCAATCAGCCCCAGCATTTT
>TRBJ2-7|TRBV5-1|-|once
CASSLGAAGAGVSHEQYF
TGCGCCAGCAGCTTGGGGGCGGCGGGGGCAGGGGTTAGCCACGAGCAGTACTTC
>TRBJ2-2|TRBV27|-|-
CASSFAGNTGELFF
TGTGCCAGCAGTTTCGCGGGAAACACCGGGGAGCTGTTTTTT
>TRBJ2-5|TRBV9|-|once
CASTVGFAKETQYF
TGTGCCAGCACCGTAGGGTTTGCGAAAGAGACCCAGTACTTC
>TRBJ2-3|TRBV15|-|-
CATSVRATLDTQYF
TGTGCCACCAGCGTGCGGGCCACTTTAGATACGCAGTATTTT
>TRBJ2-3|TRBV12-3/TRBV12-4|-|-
CASSLKGDTQYF
TGTGCCAGCAGTTTAAAGGGGGATACGCAGTATTTT
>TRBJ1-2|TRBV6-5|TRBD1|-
CASSTGTGSLYGYTF
TGTGCCAGCAGTACCGGGACAGGGTCACTCTATGGCTACACCTTC
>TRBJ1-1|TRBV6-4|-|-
CASSDIRNTEAFF
TGTGCCAGCAGTGATATCAGGAACACTGAAGCTTTCTTT
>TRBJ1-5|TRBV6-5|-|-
CASSQHRLGQPQHF
TGTGCCAGCAGCCAACACAGGCTGGGCCAGCCCCAGCATTTT
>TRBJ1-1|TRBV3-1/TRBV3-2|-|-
CASSPTGTTEAFF
TGTGCCAGCAGCCCTACAGGGACCACTGAAGCTTTCTTT
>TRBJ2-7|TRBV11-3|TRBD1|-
CASSRDRGSIYEQYF
TGTGCCAGCAGCCGGGACAGAGGATCCATCTACGAGCAGTACTTC
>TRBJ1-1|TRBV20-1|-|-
CSASGGSGGEAFF
TGCAGTGCTAGTGGAGGGTCCGGGGGTGAAGCTTTCTTT
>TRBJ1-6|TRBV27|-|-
CASSQGSGTPLHF
TGTGCCAGCAGCCAAGGTTCGGGGACACCCCTCCACTTT
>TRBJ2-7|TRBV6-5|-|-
CASSPGLEQYF
TGTGCCAGCAGTCCAGGCCTCGAGCAGTACTTC
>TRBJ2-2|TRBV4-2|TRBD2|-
CASSQERGGTGELFF
TGTGCCAGCAGCCAGGAGCGGGGGGGCACCGGGGAGCTGTTTTTT
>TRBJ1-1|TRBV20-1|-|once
CSAQTGTEAFF
TGCAGTGCTCAGACAGGCACTGAAGCTTTCTTT
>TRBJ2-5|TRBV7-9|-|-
CASSLFPRSGLVQETQYF
TGTGCCAGCAGCTTATTTCCCCGATCGGGGTTGGTCCAAGAGACCCAGTACTTC
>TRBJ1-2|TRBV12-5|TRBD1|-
CASGLVLGTGVFNYGYTF
TGTGCTAGTGGTTTGGTATTGGGGACAGGGGTATTCAACTATGGCTACACCTTC
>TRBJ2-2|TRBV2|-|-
CASRETRGTGELFF
TGTGCCAGCCGCGAGACACGGGGCACCGGGGAGCTGTTTTTT
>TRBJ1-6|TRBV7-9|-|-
CASSPVNSPLHF
TGTGCCAGCAGCCCTGTTAATTCACCCCTCCACTTT
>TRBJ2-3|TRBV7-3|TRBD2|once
CASSPGLAGVSTDTQYF
TGTGCCAGCAGCCCGGGTCTAGCGGGGGTTAGCACAGATACGCAGTATTTT
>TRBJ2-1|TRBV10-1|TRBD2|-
CAKSGTCSYNEQFF
TGCGCCAAGAGCGGGACCTGCTCCTACAATGAGCAGTTCTTC
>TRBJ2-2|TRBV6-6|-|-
CASTHNGGNTGELFF
TGTGCCAGCACCCATAACGGGGGGAACACCGGGGAGCTGTTTTTT
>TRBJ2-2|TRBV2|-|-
CASSIGLGTGELFF
TGTGCCAGCTCTATAGGACTGGGGACCGGGGAGCTGTTTTTT
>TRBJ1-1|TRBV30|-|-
CAWTVGANTEAFF
TGTGCCTGGACTGTGGGGGCAAACACTGAAGCTTTCTTT
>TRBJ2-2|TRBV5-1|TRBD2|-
CASSARLAGGLNTGELFF
TGCGCCAGCAGCGCCAGACTAGCGGGGGGACTGAACACCGGGGAGCTGTTTTTT
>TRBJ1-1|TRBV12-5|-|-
CASRPTGARTEAFF
TGTGCTAGTAGACCGACAGGCGCTCGGACTGAAGCTTTCTTT
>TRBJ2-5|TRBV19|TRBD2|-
CASSPGRVGETQYF
TGTGCCAGTAGTCCCGGGAGGGTTGGGGAGACCCAGTACTTC
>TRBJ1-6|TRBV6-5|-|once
CASSPRQNSPLHF
TGTGCCAGCAGTCCTCGACAGAATTCACCCCTCCACTTT
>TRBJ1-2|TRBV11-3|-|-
CASSSRTRHNYGYTF
TGTGCCAGCAGCTCCCGCACTCGACACAACTATGGCTACACCTTC
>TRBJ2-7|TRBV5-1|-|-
CASSLVSKRGEQYF
TGCGCCAGCAGCTTGGTGTCTAAAAGAGGCGAGCAGTACTTC
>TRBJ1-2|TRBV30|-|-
CAWSVSGEGGYTF
TGTGCCTGGAGTGTATCTGGGGAGGGTGGCTACACCTTC